One and the same sample provided the 17 T cell receptor beta chains below, sequenced in a study of OX40 agonist ivuxolimab in advanced cancers. Only in-frame clones appear in the TCRdb table, and some are missing; sequencing was by immunoSEQ multiplex PCR. The sample carries 75,000 to 95,000 clones, 85% recorded once. The sequenced sample was CD4+ or CD8+ T cells sorted from blood, obtained in a trial of the OX40 agonist ivuxolimab. These receptors were obtained from an adult with an advanced solid tumor such as melanoma, head and neck, liver or kidney cancer.

CDR3 sequence reads: CASSEGPNTDTQYF. CDR3 bases: TGTGCCAGCAGTGAAGGGCCTAACACAGATACGCAGTATTTT. The V gene is TRBV2, the J gene TRBJ2-3; D is ambiguous. This CDR3 is built from 14 residues. CDR1 and CDR2 from the germline V gene are SNHLY and FYNNEI. The V and J ends lost 1 base and 2 bases respectively, with 7 bases between them.

In regard to this clone: Other DNA sequences in the sample encode the same CDR3. J is TRBJ2-4 and V is TRBV27, with a tentative D call TRBD1 (5 bases). The CDR3 runs to 16 residues. The ends were cut back, 6 bases at V and 0 bases at J, with 15 bases in the middle. Looked up from germline, CDR1 is MNHEY and CDR2 is SMNVEV (reference sequence). CDR3 sequence: CASSRRQGIAKNIQYF. CDR3 coding DNA: TGTGCCAGCAGCCGTAGGCAGGGTATAGCCAAAAACATTCAGTACTTC.

This clone was observed a single time. The chain uses TRBV19 and TRBJ2-3; TRBD1 matches 11 bases. J lost 0 bases, V lost 4 bases, and 3 bases had no gene match. Germline CDR1 LNHDA, CDR2 SQIVND (reference sequence). The CDR3 covers 16 residues. CDR3 nucleotide sequence: TGTGCCAGTAGTAAGGGGACAGGGGGAAGCACAGATACGCAGTATTTT. Its protein is CASSKGTGGSTDTQYF.

This clone was seen a few times. The chain links TRBV7-3 to TRBJ2-2; D is uncertain. The CDR3 contains 14 residues. V gave up 5 bases and J gave up 6 bases, with 13 bases separating them. CDR1 is SGHTA and CDR2 is FQGTGA in the germline V gene. CDR3 in DNA: TGTGCCAGCAGCCTATGGGCCGAGCCCGGGGAGCTGTTTTTT. This sequence encodes CASSLWAEPGELFF.

The genes are TRBV5-8 and TRBJ2-1; unclear D gene. The ends were cut back, 2 bases at V and 9 bases at J, with 15 bases in the middle. The CDR3 sequence is 14 residues long. Germline assignment: CDR1 SGHTS and CDR2 YDEGEE. The CDR3 DNA follows: TGTGCCAGCAGCTTTGGAGAGGATTCAACTGAGCAGTTCTTC. Translating gives CASSFGEDSTEQFF.

On this clone itself: Mismatch with germline at one junction end may stem from a read error. The chain combines TRBV2 with TRBJ1-2; tentative D call: TRBD1 (5 bases). Germline V lookup: CDR1 SNHLY, CDR2 FYNNEI. The CDR3 extends over 12 amino acids. The CDR3 DNA reads TGTGTCAGCAGTGTCCAGGGCTATGGCTACACCTTC. Encoded protein: CVSSVQGYGYTF.

This clone was detected only a few times. This chain joins TRBV18 and TRBJ2-5; 7 positions match TRBD1. Germline lookup yields CDR1 KGHSH and CDR2 LQKENI. Losses at the gene ends were 3 bases for V and 4 bases for J; bases not matched to a gene: 5. This CDR3 is 14 amino acids long. In nucleotides, the CDR3 is TGTGCCAGCTCACCGGGGGCAGGGGGAGAGACCCAGTACTTC. It is translated as CASSPGAGGETQYF.

The V call is TRBV5-8, the J call TRBJ1-6; D may be TRBD1 (5 bases). V was pared by 0 bases and J by 2 bases, with 15 bases between. CDR1 and CDR2 from the germline V gene are SGHTS and YDEGEE. This CDR3 spans 18 amino acids. Here the CDR3 reads CASSLAGGGVTYNSPLHF. The CDR3 region has the DNA TGTGCCAGCAGCTTGGCCGGTGGAGGGGTGACCTATAATTCACCCCTCCACTTT. Filled out from reference TRBV5-8 and TRBJ1-6, the complete variable domain reads EAGVTQSPTHLIKTRGQQATLRCSPISGHTSVYWYQQALGLGLQFLLWYDEGEERNRGNFPPRFSGRQFPNYSSELNVNALELEDSALYLCASSLAGGGVTYNSPLHFGNGTRLTVT.

This chain connects TRBV28 to TRBJ1-3; D remains unclear. V was pared by 5 bases and J by 0 bases, with 17 bases between. The CDR3 consists of 17 residues. CDR1 MDHEN and CDR2 SYDVKM come from the germline V gene. The CDR3 nucleotides are TGTGCCAGCAGTACCCAGGACGGTGTAAGCTCTGGAAACACCATATATTTT. This gives the protein CASSTQDGVSSGNTIYF.

The chain recombines TRBV14 with TRBJ2-3; TRBD1 aligns across 9 bases. V lost 4 bases to trimming and J lost 5 bases; unmatched junction nucleotides: 7. The germline V gene has CDR1 SGHDN and CDR2 FVKESK. CDR3 length: 15 residues. Here the CDR3 DNA reads TGTGCCAGCAGCCCGTACAGGGGGCGAGTAGATACGCAGTATTTT. Residues: CASSPYRGRVDTQYF. The full variable domain, rest sourced from reference TRBV14 and TRBJ2-3, is EAGVTQFPSHSVIEKGQTVTLRCDPISGHDNLYWYRRVMGKEIKFLLHFVKESKQDESGMPNNRFLAERTGGTYSTLKVQPAELEDSGVYFCASSPYRGRVDTQYFGPGTRLTVL.

This sequence joins TRBV7-9 and TRBJ2-5; possible D gene TRBD1, 5 bases. The CDR3 is 17 amino acids. Germline CDR1 is SEHNR and CDR2 is FQNEAQ (reference sequence). V was shortened by 1 base and J by 3 bases, with 18 bases between the two germline ends. Here the CDR3 DNA reads TGTGCCAGCAGCTTAGGGAGAACTGGGGCCTCGAAAGAGACCCAGTACTTC. Translated: CASSLGRTGASKETQYF.

This rearrangement joins TRBV5-6 to TRBJ1-3; D is perhaps TRBD1 (5 bases). Germline assignment: CDR1 SGHDT and CDR2 YYEEEE. Trimming cost V 0 bases and J 0 bases, with 7 bases left between them. This CDR3 is built from 15 residues. The CDR3 sequence: CASSLGRGSGNTIYF. Here the CDR3 DNA reads TGTGCCAGCAGCTTGGGTAGGGGCTCTGGAAACACCATATATTTT.

This clone was seen a few times. The rearrangement links TRBV7-8 to TRBJ1-5, with 8 positions matching TRBD1. Germline CDR1 is SGHVS and CDR2 is FQNEAQ. The CDR3 has 13 amino acids. V dropped 8 bases and J dropped 5; count of bases not matched to a gene: 5. The CDR3 DNA follows: TGTGCCAGCGGCGCACAGGGGGATCAGCCCCAGCATTTT. Its protein product is CASGAQGDQPQHF.

The chain combines TRBV5-6 with TRBJ2-1; D gene unclear. Deletions cut 4 bases from V and 0 bases from J, with 17 bases between. This CDR3 contains 17 residues. The germline V gene encodes CDR1 SGHDT and CDR2 YYEEEE. CDR3 in DNA: TGTGCCAGCAGCATGCGATCGAGGTTGGGCTCCTACAATGAGCAGTTCTTC. The encoded protein is CASSMRSRLGSYNEQFF.

The sample holds one count of this clone. This chain links TRBV19 with TRBJ2-1, with D perhaps TRBD1 or TRBD2 (5 bases each). CDR3 length: 15 residues. The germline V gene encodes CDR1 LNHDA and CDR2 SQIVND (reference sequence). The V gene lost 1 base and the J gene lost 4 bases, with 11 bases spanning the gap. The CDR3 loop reads CASSIGQGAYNEQFF. The CDR3 region has the DNA TGTGCCAGTAGTATAGGGCAGGGAGCGTACAATGAGCAGTTCTTC. The whole variable domain, filled in from reference TRBV19 and TRBJ2-1, reads DGGITQSPKYLFRKEGQNVTLSCEQNLNHDAMYWYRQDPGQGLRLIYYSQIVNDFQKGDIAEGYSVSREKKESFPLTVTSAQKNPTAFYLCASSIGQGAYNEQFFGPGTRLTVL.

The CDR3 loop is CASKGGWDPLNNEQFF. The DNA for the CDR3 is TGCGCCAGCAAAGGTGGGTGGGACCCCCTGAACAATGAGCAGTTCTTC. The chain joins TRBV5-1 to TRBJ2-1; D tentatively reads TRBD1 or TRBD2 (5 bases each). Germline CDR1 SGHRS, CDR2 YFSETQ. Trimming shortened V by 6 bases and J by 5 bases, and 21 bases separated the two germline ends. The CDR3 contains 16 residues.

The rearrangement links TRBV7-8 to TRBJ1-5; D is undetermined. The CDR3 extends over 15 amino acids. Germline V lookup: CDR1 SGHVS, CDR2 FQNEAQ. Trimming took 1 base from V and 3 from J, leaving 10 bases between them. The CDR3 is CASSLGRWDNQPQHF. In DNA, the CDR3 is TGTGCCAGCAGCTTAGGCCGGTGGGACAATCAGCCCCAGCATTTT. The full variable domain, its missing parts supplied by reference TRBV7-8 and TRBJ1-5, is GAGVSQSPRYKVAKRGQDVALRCDPISGHVSLFWYQQALGQGPEFLTYFQNEAQLDKSGLPSDRFFAERPEGSVSTLKIQRTQQEDSAVYLCASSLGRWDNQPQHFGDGTRLSIL.